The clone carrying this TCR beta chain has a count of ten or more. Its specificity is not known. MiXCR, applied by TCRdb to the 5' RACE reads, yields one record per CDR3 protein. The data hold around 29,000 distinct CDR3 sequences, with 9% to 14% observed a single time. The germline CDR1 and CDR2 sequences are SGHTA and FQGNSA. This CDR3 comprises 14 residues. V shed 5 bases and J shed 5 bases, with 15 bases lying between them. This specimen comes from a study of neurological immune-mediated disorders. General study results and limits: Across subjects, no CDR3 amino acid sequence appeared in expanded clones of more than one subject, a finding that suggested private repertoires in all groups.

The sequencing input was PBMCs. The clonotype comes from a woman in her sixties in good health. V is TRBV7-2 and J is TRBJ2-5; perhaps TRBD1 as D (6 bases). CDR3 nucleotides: TGTGCCAGCAGCCCACTAGGGGGTATGGAGACCCAGTACTTC. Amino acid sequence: CASSPLGGMETQYF. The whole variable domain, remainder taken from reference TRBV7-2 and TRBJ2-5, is GAGVSQSPSNKVTEKGKDVELRCDPISGHTALYWYRQSLGQGLEFLIYFQGNSAPDKSGLPSDRFSAERTGGSVSTLTIQRTQQEDSAVYLCASSPLGGMETQYFGPGTRLLVL.